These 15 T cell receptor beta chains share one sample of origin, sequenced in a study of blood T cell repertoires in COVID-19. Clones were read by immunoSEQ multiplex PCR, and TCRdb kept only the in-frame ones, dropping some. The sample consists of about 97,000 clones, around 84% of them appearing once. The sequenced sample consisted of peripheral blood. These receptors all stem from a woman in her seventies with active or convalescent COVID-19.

CDR3 amino acids: CASSDRDRGRGDTQYF. The CDR3 region has the DNA TGTGCCAGCAGTGACCGGGACAGGGGGCGGGGAGATACGCAGTATTTT. This chain links TRBV2 with TRBJ2-3, with 12 bases lining up with TRBD1. CDR1 and CDR2 (germline): SNHLY, FYNNEI. J was trimmed by 5 bases and V by 3 bases; bases with no gene match: 6. CDR3 length: 16 residues.

The CDR3 DNA is TGTGCCAGCAGTAAGCAGGGGTTAGGTTCACCCCTCCACTTT. Its translation: CASSKQGLGSPLHF. The chain joins TRBV28 to TRBJ1-6; D is perhaps TRBD1 (6 bases). The V and J ends lost 5 bases and 9 bases respectively, with 14 bases between them. Germline loops: CDR1 MDHEN, CDR2 SYDVKM. The CDR3 covers 14 residues.

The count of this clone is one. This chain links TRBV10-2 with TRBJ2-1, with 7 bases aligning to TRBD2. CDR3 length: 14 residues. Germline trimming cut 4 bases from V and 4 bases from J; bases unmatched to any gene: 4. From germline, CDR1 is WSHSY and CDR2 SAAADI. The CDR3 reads CASSVLAEYNEQFF. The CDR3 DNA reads TGCGCCAGCAGTGTCCTAGCGGAGTACAATGAGCAGTTCTTC.

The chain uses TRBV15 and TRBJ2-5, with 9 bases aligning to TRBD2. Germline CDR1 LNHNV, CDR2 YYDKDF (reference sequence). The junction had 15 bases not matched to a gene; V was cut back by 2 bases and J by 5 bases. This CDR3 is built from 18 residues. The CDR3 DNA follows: TGTGCCACCAGCAGAACAGGGACTAGCAGGATCCTTGGGGAGACCCAGTACTTC. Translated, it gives CATSRTGTSRILGETQYF.

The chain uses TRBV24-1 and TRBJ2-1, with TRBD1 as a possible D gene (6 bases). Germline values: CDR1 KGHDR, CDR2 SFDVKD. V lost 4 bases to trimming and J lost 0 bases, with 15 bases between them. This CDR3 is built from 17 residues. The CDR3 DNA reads TGTGCCACCAGTGACTCTAACGGACAGCTCTCCTACAATGAGCAGTTCTTC. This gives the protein CATSDSNGQLSYNEQFF.

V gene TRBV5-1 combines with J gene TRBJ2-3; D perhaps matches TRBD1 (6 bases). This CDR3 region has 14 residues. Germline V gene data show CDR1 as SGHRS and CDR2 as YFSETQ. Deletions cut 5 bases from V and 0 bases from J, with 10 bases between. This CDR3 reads CASRDSPSTDTQYF. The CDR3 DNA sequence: TGCGCCAGCAGGGACAGCCCTAGCACAGATACGCAGTATTTT.

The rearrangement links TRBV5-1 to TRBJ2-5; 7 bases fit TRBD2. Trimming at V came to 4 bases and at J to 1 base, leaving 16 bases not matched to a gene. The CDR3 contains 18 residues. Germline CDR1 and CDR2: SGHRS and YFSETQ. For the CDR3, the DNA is TGCGCCAGCAGCCGTACTATAGCCTCCGGGACTATCCAAGAGACCCAGTACTTC. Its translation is CASSRTIASGTIQETQYF.

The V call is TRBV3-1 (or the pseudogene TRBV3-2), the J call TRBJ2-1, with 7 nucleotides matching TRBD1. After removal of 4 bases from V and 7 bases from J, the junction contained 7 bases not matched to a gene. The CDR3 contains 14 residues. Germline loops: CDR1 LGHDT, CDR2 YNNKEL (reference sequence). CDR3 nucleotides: TGTGCCAGCAGCCTGAGGGGGCGTTTGAATGAGCAGTTCTTC. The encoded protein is CASSLRGRLNEQFF.

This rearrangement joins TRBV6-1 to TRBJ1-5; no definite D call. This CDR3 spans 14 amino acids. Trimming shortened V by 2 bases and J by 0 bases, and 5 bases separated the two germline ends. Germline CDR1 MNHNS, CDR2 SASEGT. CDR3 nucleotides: TGTGCCAGCAGTGAACACACTAGCAATCAGCCCCAGCATTTT. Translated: CASSEHTSNQPQHF.

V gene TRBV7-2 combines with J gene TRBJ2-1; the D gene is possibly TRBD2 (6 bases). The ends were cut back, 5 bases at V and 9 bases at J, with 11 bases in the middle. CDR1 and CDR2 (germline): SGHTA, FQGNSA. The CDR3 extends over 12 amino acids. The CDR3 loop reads CASSLLGGEQFF. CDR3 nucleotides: TGTGCCAGCAGCCTCCTCGGGGGTGAGCAGTTCTTC. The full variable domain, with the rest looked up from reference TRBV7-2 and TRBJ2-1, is GAGVSQSPSNKVTEKGKDVELRCDPISGHTALYWYRQSLGQGLEFLIYFQGNSAPDKSGLPSDRFSAERTGGSVSTLTIQRTQQEDSAVYLCASSLLGGEQFFGPGTRLTVL.

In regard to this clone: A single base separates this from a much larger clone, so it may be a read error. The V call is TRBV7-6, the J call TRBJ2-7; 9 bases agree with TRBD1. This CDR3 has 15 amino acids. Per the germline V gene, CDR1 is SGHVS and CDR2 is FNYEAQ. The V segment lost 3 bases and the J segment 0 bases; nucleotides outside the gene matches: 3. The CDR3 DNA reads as TGTGCCAGCAGCTTGGGGACAGGGAGCTCCTACGAGCAGTACTTC. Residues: CASSLGTGSSYEQYF.

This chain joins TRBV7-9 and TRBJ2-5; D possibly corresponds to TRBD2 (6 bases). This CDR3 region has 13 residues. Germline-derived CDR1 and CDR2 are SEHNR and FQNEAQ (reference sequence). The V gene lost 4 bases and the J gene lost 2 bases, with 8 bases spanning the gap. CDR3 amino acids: CASSWGDQETQYF. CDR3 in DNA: TGTGCCAGCAGCTGGGGGGATCAAGAGACCCAGTACTTC.

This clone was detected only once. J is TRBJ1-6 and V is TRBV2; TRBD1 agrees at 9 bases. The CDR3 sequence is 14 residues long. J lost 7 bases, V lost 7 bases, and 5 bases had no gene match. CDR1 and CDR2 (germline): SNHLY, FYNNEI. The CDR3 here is CASIQDRGNSPLHF. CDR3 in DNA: TGTGCCAGCATCCAGGACAGGGGAAATTCACCCCTCCACTTT.

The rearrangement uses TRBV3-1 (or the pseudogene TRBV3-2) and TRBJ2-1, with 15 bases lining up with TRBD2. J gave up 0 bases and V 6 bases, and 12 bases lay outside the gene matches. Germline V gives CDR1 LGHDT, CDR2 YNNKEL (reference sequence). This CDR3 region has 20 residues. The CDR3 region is CASSPRTSGGASRSYNEQFF. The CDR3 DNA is TGTGCCAGCAGTCCTCGGACTAGCGGGGGGGCCTCACGCTCCTACAATGAGCAGTTCTTC.

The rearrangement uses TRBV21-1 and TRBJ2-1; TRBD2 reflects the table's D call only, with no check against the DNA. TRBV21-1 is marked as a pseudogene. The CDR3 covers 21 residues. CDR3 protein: CASSKRIRLIKTSGSRGEQFF. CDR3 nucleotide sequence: TGTGCCAGCAGCAAACGAATCCGACTTATTAAGACTAGCGGGAGTCGTGGTGAGCAGTTCTTC.